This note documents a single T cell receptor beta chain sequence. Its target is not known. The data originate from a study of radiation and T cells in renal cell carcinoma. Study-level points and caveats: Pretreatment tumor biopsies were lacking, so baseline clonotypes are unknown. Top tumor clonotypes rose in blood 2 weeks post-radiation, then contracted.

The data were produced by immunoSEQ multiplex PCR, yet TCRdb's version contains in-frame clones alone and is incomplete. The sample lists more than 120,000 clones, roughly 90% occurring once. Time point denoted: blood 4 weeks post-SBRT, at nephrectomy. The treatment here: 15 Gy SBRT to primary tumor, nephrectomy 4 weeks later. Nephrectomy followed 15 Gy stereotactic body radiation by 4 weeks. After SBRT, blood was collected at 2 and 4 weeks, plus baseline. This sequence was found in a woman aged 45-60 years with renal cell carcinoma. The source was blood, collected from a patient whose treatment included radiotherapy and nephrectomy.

As DNA, the CDR3 is TGTGCCAGCAGCCCAAGCCCCCGGGGTGAAGCTTTCTTT. It specifies CASSPSPRGEAFF. This chain joins TRBV11-1 and TRBJ1-1; no clear D. The V and J ends lost 5 bases and 7 bases respectively, with 14 bases between them. CDR3 length: 13 residues. Germline-derived CDR1 and CDR2 are SGHAT and FQDESV (reference sequence).